These 18 T cell receptor beta chains came from one sample sequenced in a study of T cells in Graves' hyperthyroidism and ophthalmopathy. From RNA transcripts, TCR beta CDR3 regions were amplified. First-round RT-PCR targeting the TCR CDR3 was performed with the HTBI primer set. From the multiplex PCR reads, TCRdb called clonotypes with MiXCR, one entry per CDR3 protein. The table lists 360,000 or so distinct CDR3 sequences, about 20% of them singletons. The sample comprised blood. These receptors were taken from a woman aged 18-29 years with Graves' hyperthyroidism.

This clonotype was seen a few times. The chain employs TRBV29-1 and TRBJ2-2, with 7 nucleotides matching TRBD1. Losses at the gene ends were 4 bases for V and 1 base for J; bases not matched to a gene: 6. CDR1 and CDR2 from the germline V gene are SQVTM and ANQGSEA. The length of the CDR3 is 15 residues. The CDR3, as DNA: TGCAGCGTTGTTTTGGGACAGAAGAACACCGGGGAGCTGTTTTTT. Residues: CSVVLGQKNTGELFF.

The chain has TRBV6-1 and TRBJ2-6; tentatively, D is TRBD2 (5 bases). The germline V gene encodes CDR1 MNHNS and CDR2 SASEGT. The CDR3 loop spans 16 amino acids. The germline V and J ends were trimmed by 2 bases and 2 bases, with 10 bases remaining between them. CDR3 DNA: TGTGCCAGCAGTGAACTGTCGGGGACTGGGGCCAACGTCCTGACTTTC. Translated: CASSELSGTGANVLTF.

This clonotype was seen at least ten times. The chain is built from TRBV29-1 and TRBJ1-5; perhaps TRBD1 as D (5 bases). V was pared by 7 bases and J by 3 bases, with 22 bases between. Per the germline V gene, CDR1 is SQVTM and CDR2 is ANQGSEA. CDR3 length: 16 residues. CDR3 loop: CSEEEGKGRNNQPQHF. The CDR3 DNA reads as TGCAGCGAAGAGGAGGGGAAAGGGAGAAACAATCAGCCCCAGCATTTT.

This clonotype was detected many times. The chain carries TRBV6-1 and TRBJ2-7; D unclear. Trimming removed 8 bases from V and 7 bases from J, with 18 bases in between. This CDR3 spans 13 amino acids. Germline-derived CDR1 and CDR2 are MNHNS and SASEGT. The CDR3, as DNA: TGTGCCAGCTCGCTGGACCGTGTTCGGGAGCAGTACTTC. This gives the protein CASSLDRVREQYF.

This clonotype has a count of ten or more. The chain combines TRBV5-4 with TRBJ2-5; D unresolved. Germline CDR1 is SGHNT and CDR2 is YYREEE (reference sequence). CDR3 size: 11 residues. Trimming took 3 bases from V and 5 from J, leaving 5 bases between them. The DNA of the CDR3 is TGTGCCAGCAGCTGGGCCGAGACCCAGTACTTC. Amino acids: CASSWAETQYF.

This clonotype showed up many times. The chain joins TRBV27 to TRBJ1-2; 8 nucleotides align to TRBD1. Per germline, CDR1 MNHEY and CDR2 SMNVEV (reference sequence). CDR3 length equals 12 residues. The junction had 3 bases not matched to a gene; V was cut back by 4 bases and J by 8 bases. For the CDR3, the DNA is TGTGCCAGCAGTTATACAGGGGGAGGCTACACCTTC. It yields the protein CASSYTGGGYTF.

In this sample, this clonotype turned up many times. The rearrangement uses TRBV7-8 and TRBJ1-5; no definite D call. The CDR3 covers 14 residues. Germline V gene sequence: CDR1 SGHVS, CDR2 FQNEAQ. V lost 7 bases and J lost 6, with 16 bases in between. The CDR3 region is CASTEGRVRQPQHF. For the CDR3, the DNA is TGTGCCAGCACCGAAGGGAGGGTTCGTCAGCCCCAGCATTTT.

At least ten counts were recorded for this clonotype. This chain connects TRBV5-1 to TRBJ1-2, with no clear D. The CDR3 totals 13 residues. Trimming cost V 1 base and J 5 bases, with 9 bases left between them. Germline lookup yields CDR1 SGHRS and CDR2 YFSETQ. The CDR3 DNA sequence: TGCGCCAGCAGCTTGTCCAGCCAGTATGGCTACACCTTC. Protein sequence: CASSLSSQYGYTF.

This clonotype was seen many times. The rearrangement uses TRBV5-1 and TRBJ2-6; TRBD1 agrees at 7 bases. CDR3 length: 17 residues. Trimming cost V 6 bases and J 0 bases; bases outside gene matches: 9. The V gene's germline CDR1 is SGHRS and CDR2 YFSETQ. This CDR3 is CASTNTGVRSGANVLTF. Here the CDR3 DNA reads TGCGCCAGCACCAACACAGGGGTACGCTCTGGGGCCAACGTCCTGACTTTC.

This clonotype was detected many times. CDR3 nucleotide sequence: TGTGCCAGCAGCGTAGCCCCGATGAACACTGAAGCTTTCTTT. Protein: CASSVAPMNTEAFF. The chain employs TRBV9 and TRBJ1-1; D not certain. The V gene's germline CDR1 is SGDLS and CDR2 YYNGEE. This CDR3 contains 14 residues. Deletions cut 0 bases from V and 0 bases from J, with 6 bases between.

There are many counts of this clonotype. The chain recombines TRBV28 with TRBJ2-7, with D maybe TRBD2 (7 bases). The CDR3 has 18 residues. Germline V gives CDR1 MDHEN, CDR2 SYDVKM. Trimming took off 6 bases at V and 1 base at J, with 25 bases between the two ends. The CDR3 loop reads CASSPRRWRGPKSYEQYF. For the CDR3, the DNA is TGTGCCAGCAGCCCACGCAGATGGCGGGGGCCGAAATCCTACGAGCAGTACTTC.

CDR3 coding DNA: TGTGCCACGAGGGACAGGGACTACGAGCAGTACTTC. Translating gives CATRDRDYEQYF. This chain connects TRBV6-1 to TRBJ2-7; the match to TRBD1 covers 9 bases. From germline, CDR1 is MNHNS and CDR2 SASEGT. The CDR3 covers 12 residues. With 10 bases clipped from V and 3 bases from J, the junction kept 4 bases outside the gene matches.

There are many counts of this clonotype. The rearrangement uses TRBV9 and TRBJ2-7; TRBD1 agrees at 9 bases. CDR3 length: 16 residues. With V trimmed by 4 bases and J by 0 bases, 8 bases remained unmatched. CDR1 and CDR2 from the germline V gene are SGDLS and YYNGEE. The CDR3 sequence is CASSLGRDRDSYEQYF. CDR3 in DNA: TGTGCCAGCAGCCTAGGAAGGGACAGGGACTCCTACGAGCAGTACTTC.

This clonotype was found many times. The rearrangement links TRBV2 to TRBJ2-7, with TRBD1 identical over 9 bases. Germline V gives CDR1 SNHLY, CDR2 FYNNEI. CDR3 length equals 13 residues. The trim removed 6 bases at V and 5 bases at J, leaving 5 bases unmatched. DNA for the CDR3: TGTGCCAGCAGGGGGGACAGGGCCCACGAGCAGTACTTC. It encodes CASRGDRAHEQYF.

The J gene is TRBJ2-5, the V gene TRBV12-3 or TRBV12-4; tentatively, D is TRBD1 (7 bases). V was shortened by 3 bases and J by 4 bases, with 15 bases between the two germline ends. The length of the CDR3 is 15 residues. The chain's CDR3 is CASSFRGLGGETQYF. The CDR3 nucleotides read TGTGCCAGCAGTTTTAGGGGGCTGGGAGGAGAGACCCAGTACTTC.

In its sample, this clonotype was seen many times. The V and J genes are TRBV12-3 or TRBV12-4 and TRBJ1-2; the match to TRBD1 covers 10 bases. CDR3 length: 15 residues. The junction had 9 bases not matched to a gene; V was cut back by 7 bases and J by 4 bases. The CDR3 sequence is CASTLGTGASYGYTF. CDR3 coding DNA: TGTGCCAGCACCCTTGGGACAGGGGCTAGCTATGGCTACACCTTC.

The chain joins TRBV6-1 to TRBJ1-1; 7 positions agree with TRBD1. Germline V gene data show CDR1 as MNHNS and CDR2 as SASEGT. V shed 8 bases, J shed 5 bases, and the junction held 11 bases outside the gene matches. CDR3 size: 14 residues. The CDR3 DNA is TGTGCCAGCCTGAGGGGGGCAGGGGGAACTGAAGCTTTCTTT. Protein sequence: CASLRGAGGTEAFF.

This clonotype has ten or more counts. J is TRBJ2-5 and V is TRBV24-1; D ambiguous. Germline CDR1 KGHDR, CDR2 SFDVKD. With 2 bases removed from V and 0 bases from J, the gap between germline ends came to 3 bases. The CDR3 has 13 amino acids. The CDR3 bases are TGTGCCACCAGTGATTGGTACCAAGAGACCCAGTACTTC. It translates to CATSDWYQETQYF.